This T cell receptor (beta chain) emerged from a study of cytomegalovirus exposure and HLA in healthy donors. The PCR employed 60 Vbeta primers together with 13 Jbeta primers. Profiling relied on immunoSEQ multiplex PCR, and the TCRdb table lists in-frame clones only, not all of them. This table holds about 180,000 clones, about 79% found once. A note on this clone: What it binds is unknown.

Points from the study as a whole: Cytomegalovirus association was assigned to approximately 160 TCR beta chains. An analysis that was carried out later associated 16,951 TCR beta sequences with HLA alleles at 0.05 false discovery rate. TRBV6-2, TRBV6-3 and other indistinguishable V segments were excluded.

From germline, CDR1 is MDHEN and CDR2 SYDVKM. The CDR3 extends over 14 amino acids. The V end lost 3 bases, the J end lost 3 bases, and 12 bases lay between the germline ends. Sequences were obtained from PBMCs. This receptor was taken from a girl aged 2 to 9 in good health and CMV-seropositive. This chain links TRBV28 with TRBJ2-7; D is unclear. The DNA of the CDR3 is TGTGCCAGCAGTTTTCGCCCAACGGGCTACGAGCAGTACTTC. Translated: CASSFRPTGYEQYF.